This section outlines one T cell receptor (beta chain) sequence together with its context. This clonotype was seen many times. Its antigen remains undetermined. Base qualities are not provided; no much larger clone lies one nucleotide away. The data are from a study of Graves' ophthalmopathy and Graves' hyperthyroidism (dated by TCRdb to between 2017 and 2018). In the study overall: A patient counted as having stable hyperthyroidism if there was no progression to ophthalmopathy within 18 months of follow-up. TCR beta repertoire signatures were used to distinguish Graves' ophthalmopathy from Graves' hyperthyroidism and to predict progression to ophthalmopathy. In total, 135 blood samples were TCR-sequenced: approximately 40 ophthalmopathy, 80 or so hyperthyroidism and some 17 hyperthyroidism-to-ophthalmopathy patients. A discovery set of 90 to 100 patients (roughly 41 ophthalmopathy, 55 to 65 stable hyperthyroidism) was enrolled to explore V-J signatures distinguishing ophthalmopathy from hyperthyroidism. The independent validation cohort included some 19 hyperthyroidism patients plus 17 patients who later progressed from hyperthyroidism to ophthalmopathy. T-cell repertoires of thyroid tissue and blood were compared in 5 or 6 hyperthyroidism patients. Following sampling, methimazole starting at 30 mg daily was administered to hyperthyroidism patients, and high-dose intravenous methylprednisolone was administered to ophthalmopathy patients. The full study reports these points: In validation, the model predicted ophthalmopathy progression with 55% to 71% sensitivity and around 72% specificity; some twelve predicted patients were CT-confirmed with GO in a median of approximately 6.5 months. Among expanded thyroid clonotypes with frequency above 0.001, most also showed up in blood, which suggests that blood repertoires may reflect the thyroid immune response. No statistical method was used to set the sample size in advance, and the investigators knew which group each participant was assigned to. Ophthalmopathy was separated from stable hyperthyroidism by the 13-signature model with 85% to 90% sensitivity and around 81% specificity in cross-validation and with 80%/75% in the test set.

TCR beta CDR3 regions were amplified from RNA transcripts for repertoire sequencing. A first-round RT-PCR used HTBI primers with the Qiagen OneStep RT-PCR kit, followed by a second-round multiplex PCR, size selection and purification. Sequencing of the libraries was carried out on an Illumina HiSeq2000 in paired-end mode with 100 bp reads. Per the authors' processing: SOAPnuke was used for read processing, and reads with adapters, uncalled bases, a mean Phred below 15, or no exact constant-primer or identifier match were discarded. COPE v1.2.5 was used to merge the high-quality paired reads. Each unique nucleotide sequence was defined as a clonotype, and clonotypes were aligned to IMGT TRB V, D and J references with MiTCR v1.1. Only V-J combinations with frequency above 0.0001 were analysed, covering approximately 99% of repertoires. For each V-J combination, a TCR clonal expansion and chaos score was defined as the ratio of F50 clonal expansion to chaos observed in the TCRdist matrix. Welch's t-statistics and random forest were used to narrow the features down to approximately twelve V-J combinations, which were then fed into a naive Bayes classifier. The Morisita-Horn index was used to measure how similar the thyroid and blood repertoires were. In TCRdb, the public reads were trimmed at Q25 with fastp and aligned with MiXCR, with productive beta chains retained. Under each unique CDR3 protein, matching rows form one entry showing the most common genes and DNA. These V and J calls are TCRdb output, not the study's own analysis. Recorded for this sample are about 600,000 distinct CDR3 sequences; 35% to 45% of them occurred a single time. In total, the top ten clones hold about 4.2% of the sample.

The hyperthyroidism patients were 18 to 65 years old and newly diagnosed, with a disease duration of less than 2 months. Patients with other autoimmune diseases, uncontrolled infections, pregnancy or lactation were excluded. Diagnosis relied on clinical symptoms, serum thyroxine, TRAb, thyroid ultrasound and orbital computed tomography. Total RNA was extracted using Trizol reagent, and RNA quality was checked on an Agilent 2100 Bioanalyzer. The receptor's source is an adult man with Graves' hyperthyroidism. Input material: peripheral blood or thyroid tissue (not recorded which).

The DNA sequence is as follows: TGTGCCAGCAGCTTAACGGGGGGTCGGACGTTCGGGGAGCTGTTTTTT. Translated, it gives CASSLTGGRTFGELFF. In this chain, TRBV7-3 is recombined with TRBJ2-2, and possibly TRBD2, on 6 matching bases. Via the germline V gene, CDR1 is SGHTA and CDR2 FQGTGA. From cysteine to phenylalanine, the CDR3 is 16 amino acids long. The entry retains the CDR3 DNA only, 48 bases that are in frame from base 1. The germline ends are 15 bases apart after V is trimmed by 0 bases and J by 7 bases.